Presented here are 25 T cell receptor beta chains from one specimen sequenced in a study of blood T cell repertoires in COVID-19. The table came from immunoSEQ multiplex PCR; TCRdb's copy has only in-frame clones and leaves some out. This table holds some 350,000 clones, over 70% found once. Sequenced material: peripheral blood. The receptors come from a man in his thirties or forties with active or convalescent COVID-19.

V and J are TRBV4-2 and TRBJ2-5; 9 positions agree with TRBD2. Germline CDR1 reads LGHNA; CDR2 reads YNFKEQ. Trimming took 4 bases from V and 7 from J; bases not matched to a gene: 16. The CDR3 covers 17 residues. CDR3 region: CASSPDLILAGGGTQYF. In DNA, the CDR3 is TGTGCCAGCAGCCCGGATCTTATACTAGCGGGCGGAGGGACCCAGTACTTC.

The chain uses TRBV19 and TRBJ2-1, with TRBD2 matching over 10 bases. The CDR3 sequence is 15 residues long. Germline lookup yields CDR1 LNHDA and CDR2 SQIVND (reference sequence). Trimming at V came to 5 bases and at J to 5 bases, leaving 6 bases not matched to a gene. In DNA form, the CDR3 reads TGTGCCAGTAGTGCTTCTAGCGGGGGCCACAATGAGCAGTTCTTC. As protein: CASSASSGGHNEQFF.

The V gene is TRBV5-4, the J gene TRBJ2-1; 10 nucleotides align to TRBD2. Germline V gives CDR1 SGHNT, CDR2 YYREEE (reference sequence). The CDR3 runs to 15 residues. Trimming took 3 bases from V and 8 from J; bases not matched to a gene: 8. CDR3: CASSSSGGAFDEQFF. The CDR3 DNA follows: TGTGCCAGCAGCTCGAGCGGGGGGGCCTTCGATGAGCAGTTCTTC.

This chain joins TRBV19 and TRBJ2-1, with D tentatively TRBD2 (6 bases). The length of the CDR3 is 12 residues. Germline V gene sequence: CDR1 LNHDA, CDR2 SQIVND (reference sequence). V dropped 6 bases and J dropped 6 bases, with 9 bases sitting between them. CDR3 DNA: TGTGCCAGTAGAAACGGGGGCAATGAGCAGTTCTTC. As protein: CASRNGGNEQFF.

The chain recombines TRBV5-1 with TRBJ1-4; 7 positions match TRBD1. The CDR3 is 20 residues long. The V gene's germline CDR1 is SGHRS and CDR2 YFSETQ. V was pared by 4 bases and J by 0 bases, with 18 bases of the junction left unmatched. The CDR3 nucleotides read TGCGCCAGCAGCATAGACAGGGATCAGTACTATTCCGCAACTAATGAAAAACTGTTTTTT. It codes for CASSIDRDQYYSATNEKLFF.

J is TRBJ2-5 and V is TRBV30; TRBD2 agrees at 7 bases. The CDR3 has 13 amino acids. The V and J ends lost 2 bases and 2 bases, in that order; junction bases with no gene match: 2. CDR1 is GTSNPN and CDR2 is SVGIG in the germline V gene (reference sequence). The CDR3 here is CAWSLGGQETQYF. CDR3 DNA: TGTGCCTGGAGTTTGGGGGGGCAAGAGACCCAGTACTTC.

The V call is TRBV2, the J call TRBJ1-6; D remains ambiguous. Trimming shortened V by 2 bases and J by 0 bases, and 8 bases separated the two germline ends. The CDR3 runs 16 residues. CDR1 and CDR2 from the germline V gene are SNHLY and FYNNEI. Here the CDR3 reads CASSEWASSYNSPLHF. In DNA form, the CDR3 reads TGTGCCAGCAGTGAATGGGCAAGCTCCTATAATTCACCCCTCCACTTT.

The chain has TRBV7-2 and TRBJ1-5, with D hard to call. Germline CDR1 is SGHTA and CDR2 is FQGNSA. Trimming took off 6 bases at V and 4 bases at J, with 13 bases between the two ends. This CDR3 has 14 amino acids. The CDR3 reads CASSLNFPNQPQHF. CDR3 DNA sequence: TGTGCCAGCAGTTTGAACTTCCCAAATCAGCCCCAGCATTTT.

The rearrangement joins TRBV7-7 to TRBJ1-6; D gene unclear. V shed 6 bases and J shed 11 bases, with 11 bases lying between them. Germline-derived CDR1 and CDR2 are SSHAT and FNYEAQ (reference sequence). The CDR3 length is 12 residues. The CDR3 region is CASRTGWPPLHF. The CDR3 DNA is TGTGCCAGCAGAACGGGGTGGCCACCCCTCCACTTT.

The chain links TRBV6-6 to TRBJ1-5, with 10 positions matching TRBD1. CDR3 length equals 16 residues. V lost 5 bases, J lost 0 bases, and 4 bases stayed unmatched. Looked up from germline, CDR1 is MNHNY and CDR2 is SVGAGI (reference sequence). This CDR3 is CASSRGQGDSNQPQHF. The CDR3 DNA reads as TGTGCCAGCAGTCGCGGACAGGGGGATAGCAATCAGCCCCAGCATTTT.

This clone occurred once. This sequence joins TRBV27 and TRBJ1-2, with 7 positions matching TRBD1. With V trimmed by 5 bases and J by 6 bases, 6 bases remained unmatched. This CDR3 region has 13 residues. The germline gives CDR1 MNHEY, CDR2 SMNVEV (reference sequence). The CDR3 DNA is TGTGCCAGCAGTCGACAGGGAATGAATGGCTACACCTTC. As protein: CASSRQGMNGYTF.

The chain couples TRBV5-1 to TRBJ1-5; no clear D gene. V gave up 4 bases and J gave up 0 bases, with 11 bases separating them. The V gene's germline CDR1 is SGHRS and CDR2 YFSETQ. There are 15 residues in the CDR3. The CDR3 DNA reads TGCGCCAGCAGCCTAGACGGGGATAGCAATCAGCCCCAGCATTTT. It specifies CASSLDGDSNQPQHF.

This chain uses TRBV9 with TRBJ2-7; D possibly corresponds to TRBD1 (6 bases). V was clipped by 5 bases and J by 2 bases, with 17 bases between them. CDR1 and CDR2 (germline): SGDLS, YYNGEE. This CDR3 comprises 15 residues. CDR3 nucleotide sequence: TGTGCCAGCAGTCCTCGAACGACAGGAGCCTACGAGCAGTACTTC. The encoded protein is CASSPRTTGAYEQYF.

V and J are TRBV7-2 and TRBJ1-5; D is undetermined. Trimming cost V 1 base and J 5 bases, with 6 bases left between them. CDR1 is SGHTA and CDR2 is FQGNSA in the germline V gene. This CDR3 comprises 13 residues. The CDR3 nucleotides read TGTGCCAGCAGCTTAGTGTCGGATCAGCCCCAGCATTTT. It translates to CASSLVSDQPQHF.

The chain links TRBV4-2 to TRBJ1-6, with TRBD1 matching 10 bases. This CDR3 is built from 18 residues. Looked up from germline, CDR1 is LGHNA and CDR2 is YNFKEQ. V trimming: 4 bases; J trimming: 2 bases; junction bases outside the gene matches: 8. CDR3: CASSPGQGVGAYNSPLHF. The CDR3 DNA reads as TGTGCCAGCAGCCCTGGACAGGGGGTTGGGGCCTATAATTCACCCCTCCACTTT.

The chain joins TRBV7-3 to TRBJ2-1; D may be TRBD1 (5 bases). Germline V lookup: CDR1 SGHTA, CDR2 FQGTGA. This CDR3 is 15 amino acids long. The V end lost 0 bases, the J end lost 7 bases, and 13 bases lay between the germline ends. The CDR3: CASSLTRTGWNEQFF. The CDR3 nucleotides are TGTGCCAGCAGCTTAACTCGAACAGGCTGGAATGAGCAGTTCTTC.

A note on this clone: At one boundary the junction diverges from the germline segment, which might be a read error. This chain connects TRBV7-3 to TRBJ2-3; 7 nucleotides align to TRBD2. Germline-derived CDR1 and CDR2 are SGHTA and FQGTGA. CDR3 length: 16 amino acids. The DNA for the CDR3 is TGTGCCAGCAGCTTAGGGATGGTAGGGACTACAGGCGCGCAATATTTT. This sequence encodes CASSLGMVGTTGAQYF.

The V call is TRBV12-3 or TRBV12-4, the J call TRBJ1-1; D is uncertain. The CDR3 is 12 amino acids. The V and J ends lost 3 bases and 4 bases respectively, with 6 bases between them. DNA for the CDR3: TGTGCCAGCAGTTTCGTTAGCACTGAAGCTTTCTTT. Amino acids: CASSFVSTEAFF.

J is TRBJ1-2 and V is TRBV14; 7 positions match TRBD1. The J segment lost 4 bases and the V segment lost 4 bases, leaving 6 bases of the junction unmatched. This CDR3 region has 14 residues. The germline V gene encodes CDR1 SGHDN and CDR2 FVKESK. Here the CDR3 reads CASSPGTARYGYTF. In nucleotides, the CDR3 is TGTGCCAGCAGCCCGGGGACAGCCCGCTATGGCTACACCTTC. The full variable domain, its missing parts supplied by reference TRBV14 and TRBJ1-2, is EAGVTQFPSHSVIEKGQTVTLRCDPISGHDNLYWYRRVMGKEIKFLLHFVKESKQDESGMPNNRFLAERTGGTYSTLKVQPAELEDSGVYFCASSPGTARYGYTFGSGTRLTVV.

The rearrangement uses TRBV28 and TRBJ2-7; no clear D. V lost 1 base to trimming and J lost 5 bases, with 6 bases between them. Looked up from germline, CDR1 is MDHEN and CDR2 is SYDVKM. There are 12 residues in the CDR3. CDR3 DNA sequence: TGTGCCAGCAGTTTATCAACACACGAGCAGTACTTC. Protein sequence: CASSLSTHEQYF.

This chain links TRBV5-1 with TRBJ1-4; 8 positions agree with TRBD1. This CDR3 region has 16 residues. V was pared by 2 bases and J by 6 bases, with 9 bases of the junction left unmatched. Germline V lookup: CDR1 SGHRS, CDR2 YFSETQ. The chain's CDR3 is CASSFEPGTGDEKLFF. The DNA of the CDR3 is TGCGCCAGCAGCTTTGAACCCGGGACAGGCGATGAAAAACTGTTTTTT. The variable domain in full, completed from reference TRBV5-1 and TRBJ1-4, reads KAGVTQTPRYLIKTRGQQVTLSCSPISGHRSVSWYQQTPGQGLQFLFEYFSETQRNKGNFPGRFSGRQFSNSRSEMNVSTLELGDSALYLCASSFEPGTGDEKLFFGSGTQLSVL.

This chain connects TRBV6-5 to TRBJ2-2; 7 bases align to TRBD1. V lost 6 bases and J lost 5; bases outside the gene matches: 9. The CDR3 runs 15 residues. The V gene's germline CDR1 is MNHEY and CDR2 SVGAGI. The CDR3 DNA sequence: TGTGCCAGCAGGCCCTTGACAGGGCGTACCGGGGAGCTGTTTTTT. It is translated as CASRPLTGRTGELFF.

The rearrangement joins TRBV11-2 to TRBJ1-2; TRBD1 matches 7 bases. V lost 5 bases, J lost 8 bases, and 17 bases stayed unmatched. In germline, CDR1 is SGHAT, CDR2 FQNNGV. This CDR3 spans 16 amino acids. The CDR3 loop is CASSTRPDRDGRGYTF. CDR3 in DNA: TGTGCCAGCAGCACCCGACCTGACAGGGACGGGCGCGGCTACACCTTC.

This clone was found once. The chain recombines TRBV19 with TRBJ2-1; 7 nucleotides agree with TRBD2. The CDR3 sequence is 17 residues long. Germline V CDR1 and CDR2: LNHDA, SQIVND (reference sequence). The V and J ends lost 7 bases and 7 bases, in that order; junction bases with no gene match: 19. CDR3 DNA: TGTGCCAGTAAGGACGCCCCCGGGACTAATCCGCCAAATGAGCAGTTCTTC. The encoded protein is CASKDAPGTNPPNEQFF.

The CDR3 DNA follows: TGTGCCAGCAGCTTAAACAGTGGTGGCGAGCAGTACTTC. Translation gives CASSLNSGGEQYF. V is TRBV7-6 and J is TRBJ2-7; D gene ambiguous. The CDR3 sequence is 13 residues long. Deletions cut 2 bases from V and 6 bases from J, with 11 bases between. From germline, CDR1 is SGHVS and CDR2 FNYEAQ.